This T cell receptor (beta chain) was recorded in a study of T cell responses to AZD1222 COVID-19 vaccine. Findings of the study overall: Baseline seropositivity characterized only a handful of AZD1222 recipients. It should be noted that donors were predominantly white British and more often female, and clonal diversity was possibly underestimated.

As to this clone: Its antigen is currently unknown.

This table comes from immunoSEQ multiplex PCR, and its TCRdb copy is limited to in-frame clones, with some not included. The sample yields approximately 120,000 clones, approximately 85% seen once. CDR3 length equals 14 residues. Germline CDR1 MNHEY, CDR2 SVGAGI. The trim removed 7 bases at V and 4 bases at J, leaving 5 bases unmatched. This sequence originates from an adult who received the AZD1222 COVID-19 vaccine. The chain links TRBV6-5 to TRBJ2-2, with TRBD1 matching over 8 bases. Sequences were derived from peripheral blood, sampled 28 days after the second AZD1222 dose. The CDR3 here is CASKDREFTGELFF. Written as DNA, the CDR3 is TGTGCCAGCAAGGACAGGGAATTCACCGGGGAGCTGTTTTTT.